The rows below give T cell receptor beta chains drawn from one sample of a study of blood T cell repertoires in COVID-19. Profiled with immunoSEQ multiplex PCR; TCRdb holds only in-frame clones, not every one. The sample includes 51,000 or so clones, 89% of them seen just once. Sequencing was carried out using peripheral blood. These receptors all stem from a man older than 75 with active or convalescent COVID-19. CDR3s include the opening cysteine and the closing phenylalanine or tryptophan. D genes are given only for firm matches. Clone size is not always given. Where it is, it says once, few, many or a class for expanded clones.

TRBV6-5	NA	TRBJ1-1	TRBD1	CASRNRGLNTEAFF	TGTGCCAGCAGAAACAGGGGGCTGAACACTGAAGCTTTCTTT
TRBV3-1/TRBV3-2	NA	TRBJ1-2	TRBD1	CASSQDRADRVPSRWGYTF	TGTGCCAGCAGCCAAGATCGAGCCGACAGGGTGCCTAGCCGATGGGGCTACACCTTC
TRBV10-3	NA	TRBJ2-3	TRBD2	CAIRGTSGGSSTDTQYF	TGTGCCATCAGAGGGACTAGCGGGGGGAGCAGCACAGATACGCAGTATTTT
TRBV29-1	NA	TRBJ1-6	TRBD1	CSVAIGQGSPLHF	TGCAGCGTCGCTATCGGACAGGGTAGTCCCCTCCACTTT
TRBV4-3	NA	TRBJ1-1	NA	CASSHRGQKNTEAFF	TGCGCCAGCAGCCACAGAGGCCAGAAGAACACTGAAGCTTTCTTT
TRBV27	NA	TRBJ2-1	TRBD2	CASSLLDGGDEQFF	TGTGCCAGCAGTTTATTAGACGGGGGGGATGAGCAGTTCTTC
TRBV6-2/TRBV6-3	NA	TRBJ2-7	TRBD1	CASSFRTGIGSYEQYF	TGTGCCAGCAGTTTCCGGACAGGGATAGGCTCCTACGAGCAGTACTTC
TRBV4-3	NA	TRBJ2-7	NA	CASSQDVVQFAGEQYF	TGCGCCAGCAGCCAAGATGTCGTGCAGTTTGCGGGGGAGCAGTACTTC
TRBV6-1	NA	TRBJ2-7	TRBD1	CASSDRGLSLNKYEQYF	TGTGCCAGCAGTGACAGGGGGCTTAGTTTAAATAAATACGAGCAGTACTTC
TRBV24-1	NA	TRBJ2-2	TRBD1	CATSLTGGYGELFF	TGTGCCACCAGTCTTACAGGGGGCTACGGGGAGCTGTTTTTT
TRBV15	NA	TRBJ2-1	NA	CATSRPRGGQYNNEQFF	TGTGCCACCAGCAGGCCGCGTGGAGGACAGTATAACAATGAGCAGTTCTTC
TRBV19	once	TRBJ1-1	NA	CASSRRVEAFF	TGTGCCAGTAGTCGGCGGGTTGAAGCTTTCTTT
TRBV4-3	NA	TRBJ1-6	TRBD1	CASSQAGQGGSPLHF	TGCGCCAGCAGCCAAGCCGGACAGGGGGGTTCACCCCTCCACTTT
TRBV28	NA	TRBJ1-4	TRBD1	CASSRTGVREKLFF	TGTGCCAGCAGTAGGACAGGGGTACGCGAAAAACTGTTTTTT
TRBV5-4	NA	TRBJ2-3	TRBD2	CASSSGLALFTDTQYF	TGTGCCAGCAGCTCAGGACTAGCCCTTTTCACAGATACGCAGTATTTT
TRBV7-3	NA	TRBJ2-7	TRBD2	CASSLGGTRSYEQYF	TGTGCCAGCAGCTTGGGAGGGACTAGATCCTACGAGCAGTACTTC
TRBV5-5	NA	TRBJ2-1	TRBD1	CASSLGQGVDNEQFF	TGTGCCAGCAGCTTGGGACAGGGGGTCGACAATGAGCAGTTCTTC
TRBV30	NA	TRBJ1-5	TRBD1	CAWSTGTGANQPQHF	TGTGCCTGGAGTACCGGGACAGGGGCAAATCAGCCCCAGCATTTT
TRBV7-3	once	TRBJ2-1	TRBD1	CASSQDRGSYNEQFF	TGTGCCAGCAGCCAGGACAGGGGGTCCTACAATGAGCAGTTCTTC
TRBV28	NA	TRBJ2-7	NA	CASRQEPREQYF	TGTGCCAGTAGACAGGAACCTCGCGAGCAGTACTTC
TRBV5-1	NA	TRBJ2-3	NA	CASSRDTAGYTQYF	TGCGCCAGCAGCCGGGACACAGCTGGGTATACGCAGTATTTT
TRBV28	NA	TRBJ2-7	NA	CASTPSGGSHEQYF	TGTGCCAGCACCCCAAGCGGAGGAAGCCACGAGCAGTACTTC
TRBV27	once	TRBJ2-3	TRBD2	CASSLEGPTSGFTDTQYF	TGTGCCAGCAGTTTGGAGGGTCCGACTAGCGGGTTCACAGATACGCAGTATTTT
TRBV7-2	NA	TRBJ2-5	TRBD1	CASSLTGALETQYF	TGTGCCAGCAGCCTGACAGGGGCCTTAGAGACCCAGTACTTC
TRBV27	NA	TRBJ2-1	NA	CASSLWQGITLHNEQFF	TGTGCCAGCAGTTTATGGCAGGGAATAACCCTTCACAATGAGCAGTTCTTC
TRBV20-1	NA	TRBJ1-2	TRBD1	CSASDLGGSGYTF	TGCAGTGCTAGTGATTTAGGGGGCAGTGGCTACACCTTC
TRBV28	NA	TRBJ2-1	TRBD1	CASSPTGVFGFF	TGTGCCAGCAGTCCCACAGGGGTATTTGGGTTCTTC
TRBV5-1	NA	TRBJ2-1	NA	CASSLGDYNEQFF	TGCGCCAGCAGCTTGGGAGACTACAATGAGCAGTTCTTC
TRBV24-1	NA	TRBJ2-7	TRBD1	CAIGQGDSYEQYF	TGTGCCATCGGACAGGGGGACTCCTACGAGCAGTACTTC
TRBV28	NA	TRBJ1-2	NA	CASSIDREDGGYTF	TGTGCCAGCAGTATCGACAGAGAGGACGGTGGCTACACCTTC
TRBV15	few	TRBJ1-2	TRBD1	CATSREWDSNYGYTF	TGTGCCACCAGCAGGGAGTGGGACAGTAACTATGGCTACACCTTC
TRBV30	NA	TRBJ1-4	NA	CASASGVTSVGEKLFF	TGTGCCTCGGCGAGCGGGGTGACAAGCGTGGGAGAAAAACTGTTTTTT
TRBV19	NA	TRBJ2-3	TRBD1	CASAQGASTDTQYF	TGTGCCAGTGCCCAGGGGGCGAGCACAGATACGCAGTATTTT
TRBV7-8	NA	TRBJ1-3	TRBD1	CASSQTQGAFGNTIYF	TGTGCCAGCAGCCAGACTCAGGGGGCATTTGGAAACACCATATATTTT
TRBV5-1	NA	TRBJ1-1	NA	CASSFGTTNTEAFF	TGCGCCAGCAGCTTCGGGACAACGAACACTGAAGCTTTCTTT
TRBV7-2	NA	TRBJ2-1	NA	CASIWGASSGNEQFF	TGTGCCAGCATCTGGGGAGCTAGTAGTGGCAATGAGCAGTTCTTC
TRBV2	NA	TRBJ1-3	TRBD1	CASSYGQGDTIYF	TGTGCCAGCAGCTACGGACAGGGCGACACCATATATTTT
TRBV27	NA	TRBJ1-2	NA	CASSPRNSIYGYTF	TGTGCCAGCAGTCCGAGGAATTCTATCTATGGCTACACCTTC
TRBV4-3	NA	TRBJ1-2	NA	CASSQVRGTYGYTF	TGCGCCAGCAGCCAAGTAAGGGGTACCTATGGCTACACCTTC
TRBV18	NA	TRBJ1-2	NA	CASSPGQYGYTF	TGTGCCAGCTCACCCGGACAGTATGGCTACACCTTC